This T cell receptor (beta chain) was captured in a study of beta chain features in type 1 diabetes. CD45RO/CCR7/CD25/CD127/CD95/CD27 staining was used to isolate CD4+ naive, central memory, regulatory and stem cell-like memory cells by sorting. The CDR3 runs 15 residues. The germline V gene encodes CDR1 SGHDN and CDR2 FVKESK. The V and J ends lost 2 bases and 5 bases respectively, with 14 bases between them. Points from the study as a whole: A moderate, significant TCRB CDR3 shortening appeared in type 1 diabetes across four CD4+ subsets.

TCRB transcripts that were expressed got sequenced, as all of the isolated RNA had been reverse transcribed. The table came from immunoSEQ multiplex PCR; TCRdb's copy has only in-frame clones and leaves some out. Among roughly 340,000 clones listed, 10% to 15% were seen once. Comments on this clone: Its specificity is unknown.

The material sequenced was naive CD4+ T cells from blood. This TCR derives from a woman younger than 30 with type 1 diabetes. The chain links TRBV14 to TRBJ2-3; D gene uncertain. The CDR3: CASSQNLRFEDTQYF. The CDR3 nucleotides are TGTGCCAGCAGCCAAAATCTGCGTTTTGAAGATACGCAGTATTTT.